The sequence of this TCR beta chain was determined in a study of blood T cells in healthy people across ages. Points from the study as a whole: Naive T cell percentage and TCR beta diversity correlated strongly. Researchers deemed the diversity estimates from one million T cells underestimates.

CDR3 length: 19 residues. V gave up 0 bases and J gave up 5 bases; unmatched junction bases: 16. Germline V CDR1 and CDR2: ENHRY, SYGVKD. As to this clonotype: Its antigen remains unidentified.

Sample donors were healthy Caucasian individuals that came from Russia, aged roughly 6 to 100. Extractions gave at least 5.5 micrograms of total RNA per sample. Through a sample-barcoded 5' primer and a J-beta primer mix, a second PCR was run for 7 to 11 cycles. MiXCR was run by TCRdb on the 5' RACE reads, yielding one entry per CDR3 protein. This sample carries about 780,000 distinct CDR3 sequences, about 47% of them seen once, and the ten largest clones take approximately 18%. The source material was blood. V and J are TRBV10-3 and TRBJ2-5; 9 nucleotides agree with TRBD2. The TCR comes from an elderly man in good health. The CDR3 nucleotides read TGTGCCATCAGTGAGTCGATCACAGAAGGGACTAGCACTACCGAGACCCAGTACTTC. This codes for CAISESITEGTSTTETQYF.